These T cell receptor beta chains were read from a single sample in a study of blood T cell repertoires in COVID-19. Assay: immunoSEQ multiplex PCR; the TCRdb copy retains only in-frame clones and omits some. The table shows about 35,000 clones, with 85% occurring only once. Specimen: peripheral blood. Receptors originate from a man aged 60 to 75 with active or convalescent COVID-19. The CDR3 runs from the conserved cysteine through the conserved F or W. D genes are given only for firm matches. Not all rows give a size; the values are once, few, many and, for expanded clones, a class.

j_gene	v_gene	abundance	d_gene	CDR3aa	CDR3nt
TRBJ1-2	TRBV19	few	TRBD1	CASSTLIGQVDGYTF	TGTGCCAGTAGTACCCTCATAGGACAGGTGGATGGCTACACCTTC
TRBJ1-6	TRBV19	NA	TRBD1	CASSRTGDFNSPLHF	TGTGCCAGTAGTAGGACAGGAGACTTTAATTCACCCCTCCACTTT
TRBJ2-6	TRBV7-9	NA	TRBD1	CASSPWTGDWSSGANVLTF	TGTGCCAGCAGCCCGTGGACAGGCGACTGGAGCTCTGGGGCCAACGTCCTGACTTTC
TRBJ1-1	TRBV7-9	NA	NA	CASSLVGTNEAFF	TGTGCCAGCAGCTTAGTGGGCACAAACGAAGCTTTCTTT
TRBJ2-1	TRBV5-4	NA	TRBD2	CASSSGTSGRAGQFF	TGTGCCAGCAGCTCCGGGACTAGCGGGAGGGCGGGGCAGTTCTTC
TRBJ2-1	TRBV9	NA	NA	CASSVQSFGSLDEQFF	TGTGCCAGCAGCGTCCAGTCTTTCGGGAGCCTCGATGAGCAGTTCTTC
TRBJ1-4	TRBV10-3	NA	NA	CAISVERNEKLFF	TGTGCCATCAGTGTAGAACGAAATGAAAAACTGTTTTTT
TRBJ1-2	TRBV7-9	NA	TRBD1	CASSLAYPDRGVGYGYTF	TGTGCCAGCAGCTTAGCGTACCCCGACAGGGGAGTCGGCTATGGCTACACCTTC
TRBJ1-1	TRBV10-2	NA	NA	CASSPRFTEAFF	TGCGCCAGCAGCCCGAGGTTCACTGAAGCTTTCTTT
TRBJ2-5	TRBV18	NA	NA	CASSAGETQYF	TGTGCCAGCTCCGCTGGCGAGACCCAGTACTTC
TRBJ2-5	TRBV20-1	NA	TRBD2	CSASGLAGSLSETQYF	TGCAGTGCTAGTGGACTAGCGGGGTCCCTTTCGGAGACCCAGTACTTC
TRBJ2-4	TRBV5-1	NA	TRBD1	CASSLQGSSKNIQYF	TGCGCCAGCAGCTTACAGGGGTCCTCCAAAAACATTCAGTACTTC
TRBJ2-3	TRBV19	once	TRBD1	CASSIGGTVTDTQYF	TGTGCCAGTAGTATAGGGGGGACAGTGACAGATACGCAGTATTTT
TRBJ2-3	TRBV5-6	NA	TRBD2	CASSLGGAGEDTQYF	TGTGCCAGCAGCTTGGGGGGAGCGGGAGAGGATACGCAGTATTTT
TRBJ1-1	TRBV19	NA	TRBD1	CASSSLGQGGGTEAFF	TGTGCCAGTAGTTCTTTAGGACAGGGTGGTGGCACTGAAGCTTTCTTT
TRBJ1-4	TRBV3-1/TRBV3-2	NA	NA	CASSQVGSNEKLFF	TGTGCCAGCAGCCAAGTGGGCTCTAATGAAAAACTGTTTTTT
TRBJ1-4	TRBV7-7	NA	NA	CASSLTDGKNEKLFF	TGTGCCAGCAGCTTAACCGACGGGAAGAATGAAAAACTGTTTTTT
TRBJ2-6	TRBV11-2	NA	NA	CASSLTEGLGGANVLTF	TGTGCCAGCAGCTTAACCGAGGGCTTAGGTGGGGCCAACGTCCTGACTTTC
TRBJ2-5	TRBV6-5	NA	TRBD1	CASSDRGETQYF	TGTGCCAGCAGCGACAGGGGTGAGACCCAGTACTTC
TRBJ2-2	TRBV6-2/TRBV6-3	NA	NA	CASSPVRSGGELFF	TGTGCCAGCAGCCCCGTCAGATCGGGCGGGGAGCTGTTTTTT
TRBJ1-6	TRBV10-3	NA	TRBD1	CATMTGGSYNSPLHF	TGTGCCACTATGACAGGGGGCTCCTATAATTCACCCCTCCACTTT
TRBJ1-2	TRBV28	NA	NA	CASSRVPNYGYTF	TGTGCCAGCAGCAGGGTGCCCAACTATGGCTACACCTTC
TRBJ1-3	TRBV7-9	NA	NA	CASSLAGTQGNTIYF	TGTGCCAGCAGCTTAGCAGGGACACAAGGAAACACCATATATTTT
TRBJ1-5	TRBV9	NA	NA	CASSVDGFSNQPQHF	TGTGCCAGCAGCGTAGATGGCTTTAGCAATCAGCCCCAGCATTTT
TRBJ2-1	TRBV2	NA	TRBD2	CASRKVSSGVSYNEQFF	TGTGCCAGCAGGAAGGTGTCTAGCGGGGTCTCCTACAATGAGCAGTTCTTC
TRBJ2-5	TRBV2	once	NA	CASSVIQGQTQYF	TGTGCCAGCAGTGTTATCCAGGGCCAGACCCAGTACTTC
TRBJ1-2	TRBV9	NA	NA	CASSPSNYGYTF	TGTGCCAGCAGCCCCAGTAACTATGGCTACACCTTC
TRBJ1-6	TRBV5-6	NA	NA	CASSVGGDNYNSPLHF	TGTGCCAGCAGCGTTGGGGGGGACAACTATAATTCACCCCTCCACTTT
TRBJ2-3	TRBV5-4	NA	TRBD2	CASSRTSGGTTDTQYF	TGTGCCAGCAGCCGGACTAGCGGGGGGACCACAGATACGCAGTATTTT
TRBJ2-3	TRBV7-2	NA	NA	CASSLAGLRTDTQYF	TGTGCCAGCAGCTTAGCGGGACTCCGCACAGATACGCAGTATTTT
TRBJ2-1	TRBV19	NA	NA	CASSTLAGPANPSRLYNEQFF	TGTGCCAGTAGTACCCTAGCAGGACCCGCCAACCCCTCCCGTCTTTACAATGAGCAGTTCTTC
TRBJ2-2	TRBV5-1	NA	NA	CASSLLGDTGELFF	TGCGCCAGCAGCCTTCTCGGGGACACCGGGGAGCTGTTTTTT
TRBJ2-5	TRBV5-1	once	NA	CASSSGQPQETQYF	TGCGCCAGCAGCTCCGGACAGCCCCAAGAGACCCAGTACTTC
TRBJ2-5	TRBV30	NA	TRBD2	CAWRGTIRETQYF	TGTGCCTGGAGAGGGACTATTCGAGAGACCCAGTACTTC
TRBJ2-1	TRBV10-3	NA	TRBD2	CAISERAGGVNEQFF	TGTGCCATCAGTGAGAGGGCCGGGGGGGTGAATGAGCAGTTCTTC
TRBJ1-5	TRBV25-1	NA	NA	CASTGGAGQPQHF	TGTGCCAGCACGGGGGGAGCTGGTCAGCCCCAGCATTTT
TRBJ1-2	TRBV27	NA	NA	CASSLDSNYGYTF	TGTGCCAGCAGTTTGGACAGCAACTATGGCTACACCTTC
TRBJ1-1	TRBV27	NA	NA	CASSFFPRTRQEAFF	TGTGCCAGCAGTTTCTTCCCCCGGACCCGACAGGAAGCTTTCTTT
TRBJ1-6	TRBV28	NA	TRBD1	CASSFGTGNSPLHF	TGTGCCAGCAGCTTCGGGACAGGAAATTCACCCCTCCACTTT
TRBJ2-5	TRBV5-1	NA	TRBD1	CASSLTGTGGPETQYF	TGCGCCAGCAGCTTAACCGGGACAGGGGGCCCAGAGACCCAGTACTTC
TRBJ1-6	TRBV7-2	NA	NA	CASGLTYNSPLHF	TGTGCCAGCGGGCTCACCTATAATTCACCCCTCCACTTT
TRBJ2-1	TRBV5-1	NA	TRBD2	CASSPYQGLAGGLSYNEQFF	TGCGCCAGCAGCCCTTATCAGGGACTAGCGGGGGGACTCTCCTACAATGAGCAGTTCTTC
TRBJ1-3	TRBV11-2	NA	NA	CASSAEGNTIYF	TGTGCCAGCAGCGCCGAGGGAAACACCATATATTTT
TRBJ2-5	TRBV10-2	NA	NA	CATDRDSQGTQYF	TGCGCCACGGACCGGGACTCCCAGGGGACCCAGTACTTC
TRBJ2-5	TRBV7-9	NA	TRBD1	CASSADRGRVETQYF	TGTGCCAGCAGCGCCGACAGGGGGCGGGTGGAGACCCAGTACTTC
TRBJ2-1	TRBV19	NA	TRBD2	CASSPFGGRVNEQFF	TGTGCCAGTAGTCCTTTTGGCGGGAGGGTAAATGAGCAGTTCTTC
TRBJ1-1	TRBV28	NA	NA	CASSPKTWAEAFF	TGTGCCAGCAGCCCCAAGACATGGGCTGAAGCTTTCTTT
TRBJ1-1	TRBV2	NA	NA	CASSAIQGQGTEAFF	TGTGCCAGCAGTGCAATACAGGGCCAGGGGACTGAAGCTTTCTTT
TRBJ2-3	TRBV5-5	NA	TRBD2	CASSLVLAGGHATQYF	TGTGCCAGCAGCTTGGTCCTAGCGGGAGGGCACGCTACGCAGTATTTT
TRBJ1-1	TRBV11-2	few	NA	CASSLQQFEAFF	TGTGCCAGCAGCTTACAACAGTTTGAAGCTTTCTTT
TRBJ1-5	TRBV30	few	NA	CAWSQGRLNQPQHF	TGTGCCTGGAGTCAGGGGAGACTCAATCAGCCCCAGCATTTT
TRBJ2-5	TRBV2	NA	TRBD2	CASRGLAGRETQYF	TGTGCCAGCAGGGGACTAGCGGGGCGAGAGACCCAGTACTTC
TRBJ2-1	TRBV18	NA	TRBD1	CASSPKDRVVGEQFF	TGTGCCAGCTCACCAAAGGACAGGGTAGTGGGTGAGCAGTTCTTC
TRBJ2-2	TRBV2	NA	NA	CASSTPRGLGGNGELFF	TGTGCCAGCAGTACTCCCAGGGGCTTAGGGGGAAACGGGGAGCTGTTTTTT
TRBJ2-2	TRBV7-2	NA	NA	CASSPWGGRVTGELFF	TGTGCCAGCAGCCCCTGGGGGGGGCGGGTCACCGGGGAGCTGTTTTTT